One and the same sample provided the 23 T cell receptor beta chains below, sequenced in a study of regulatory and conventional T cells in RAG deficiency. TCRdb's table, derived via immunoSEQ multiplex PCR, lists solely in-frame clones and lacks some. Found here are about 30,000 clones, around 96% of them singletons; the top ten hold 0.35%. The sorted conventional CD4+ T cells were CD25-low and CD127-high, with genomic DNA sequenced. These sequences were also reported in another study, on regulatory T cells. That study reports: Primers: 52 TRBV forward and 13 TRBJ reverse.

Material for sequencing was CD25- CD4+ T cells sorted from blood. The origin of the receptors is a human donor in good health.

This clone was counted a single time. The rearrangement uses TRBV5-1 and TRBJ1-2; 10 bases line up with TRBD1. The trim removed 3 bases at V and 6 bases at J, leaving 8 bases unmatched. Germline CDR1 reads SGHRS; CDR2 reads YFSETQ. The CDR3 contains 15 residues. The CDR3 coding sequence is TGCGCCAGCAGCTCCGGTCGGACAGGGGGGGATGGCTACACCTTC. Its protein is CASSSGRTGGDGYTF. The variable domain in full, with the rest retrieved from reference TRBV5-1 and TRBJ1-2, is KAGVTQTPRYLIKTRGQQVTLSCSPISGHRSVSWYQQTPGQGLQFLFEYFSETQRNKGNFPGRFSGRQFSNSRSEMNVSTLELGDSALYLCASSSGRTGGDGYTFGSGTRLTVV.

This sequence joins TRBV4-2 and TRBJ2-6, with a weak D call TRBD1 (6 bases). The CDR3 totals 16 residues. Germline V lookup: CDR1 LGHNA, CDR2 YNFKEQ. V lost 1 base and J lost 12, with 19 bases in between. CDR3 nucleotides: TGTGCCAGCAGCCAAGGGTCGACAGGCGCCCCGGGCGTCCTGACTTTC. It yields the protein CASSQGSTGAPGVLTF.

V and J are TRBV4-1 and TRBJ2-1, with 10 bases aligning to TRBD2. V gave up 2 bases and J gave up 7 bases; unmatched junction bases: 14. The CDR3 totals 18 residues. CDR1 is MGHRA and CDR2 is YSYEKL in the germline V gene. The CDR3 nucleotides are TGCGCCAGCAGCCAAAGAAAATTTCTCAGCGGGGGGGGGAATGAGCAGTTCTTC. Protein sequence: CASSQRKFLSGGGNEQFF.

The CDR3 here is CASFDGTGNEKLFF. The CDR3 DNA reads as TGTGCCAGTTTCGATGGGACAGGGAATGAAAAACTGTTTTTT. The rearrangement uses TRBV5-6 and TRBJ1-4; 9 bases are a match to TRBD1. The ends lost 8 bases at V and 5 bases at J; junction bases unmatched: 7. This CDR3 is built from 14 residues. Germline assignment: CDR1 SGHDT and CDR2 YYEEEE. Full variable domain (outside the CDR3, taken from reference TRBV5-6 and TRBJ1-4): DAGVTQSPTHLIKTRGQQVTLRCSPKSGHDTVSWYQQALGQGPQFIFQYYEEEERQRGNFPDRFSGHQFPNYSSELNVNALLLGDSALYLCASFDGTGNEKLFFGSGTQLSVL.

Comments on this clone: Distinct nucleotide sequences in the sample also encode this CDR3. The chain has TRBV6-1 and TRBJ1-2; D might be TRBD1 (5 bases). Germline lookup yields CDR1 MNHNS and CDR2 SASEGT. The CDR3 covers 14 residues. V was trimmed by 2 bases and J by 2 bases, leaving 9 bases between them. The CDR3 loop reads CASSEWGDNYGYTF. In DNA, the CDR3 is TGTGCCAGCAGTGAATGGGGGGACAACTATGGCTACACCTTC.

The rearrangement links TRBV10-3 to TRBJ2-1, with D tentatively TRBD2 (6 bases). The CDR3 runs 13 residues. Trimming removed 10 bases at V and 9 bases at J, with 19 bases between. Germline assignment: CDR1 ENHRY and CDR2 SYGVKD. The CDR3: CATGPGLQIEQFF. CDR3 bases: TGTGCCACGGGGCCGGGACTCCAAATTGAGCAGTTCTTC.

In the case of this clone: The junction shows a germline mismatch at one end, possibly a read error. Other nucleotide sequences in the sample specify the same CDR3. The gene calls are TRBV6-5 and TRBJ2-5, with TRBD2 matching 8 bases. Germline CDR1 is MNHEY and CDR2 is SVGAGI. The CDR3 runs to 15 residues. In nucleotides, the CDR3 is TGTGCCAGCAGTTATAATGCGGGAGCGGGGGAGACCCAATACTTC. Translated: CASSYNAGAGETQYF.

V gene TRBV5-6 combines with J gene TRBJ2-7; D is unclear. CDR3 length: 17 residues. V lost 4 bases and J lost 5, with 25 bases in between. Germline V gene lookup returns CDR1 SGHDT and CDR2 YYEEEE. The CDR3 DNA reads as TGTGCCAGCAGCCTCGGGTTAACTGGCACAAGGCAGAACGAGCAGTACTTC. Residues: CASSLGLTGTRQNEQYF.

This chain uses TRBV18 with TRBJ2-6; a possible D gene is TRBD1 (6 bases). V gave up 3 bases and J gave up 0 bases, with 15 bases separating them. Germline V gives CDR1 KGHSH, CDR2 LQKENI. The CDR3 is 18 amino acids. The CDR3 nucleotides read TGTGCCAGCTCACCGTGGACAGCAATAAACTCTGGGGCCAACGTCCTGACTTTC. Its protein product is CASSPWTAINSGANVLTF.

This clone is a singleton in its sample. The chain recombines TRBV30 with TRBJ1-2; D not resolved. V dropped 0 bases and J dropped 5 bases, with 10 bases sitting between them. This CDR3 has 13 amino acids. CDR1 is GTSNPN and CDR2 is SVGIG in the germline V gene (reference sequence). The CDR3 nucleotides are TGTGCCTGGAGTGTATCGGGGTTATATGGCTACACCTTC. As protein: CAWSVSGLYGYTF.

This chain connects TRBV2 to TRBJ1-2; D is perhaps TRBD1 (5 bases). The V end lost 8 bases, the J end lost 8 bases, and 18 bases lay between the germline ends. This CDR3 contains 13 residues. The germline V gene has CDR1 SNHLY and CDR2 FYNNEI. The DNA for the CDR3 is TGTGCCAGCCACCCTTTTGGGGCAGGGGGCTACACCTTC. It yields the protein CASHPFGAGGYTF.

Here the CDR3 DNA reads TGTGCCAGCAGCAAAGTGGCGCCGCAAAGGAGCTATGGCTACACCTTC. Its translation is CASSKVAPQRSYGYTF. The chain combines TRBV21-1 with TRBJ1-2. TRBV21-1 is an annotated pseudogene. This CDR3 is built from 16 residues.

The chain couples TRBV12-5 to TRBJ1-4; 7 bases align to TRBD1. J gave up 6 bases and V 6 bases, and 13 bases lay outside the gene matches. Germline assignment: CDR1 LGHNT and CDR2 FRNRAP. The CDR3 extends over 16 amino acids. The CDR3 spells CASGWGQLNFDEKLFF. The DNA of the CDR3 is TGTGCTAGTGGATGGGGACAGCTAAACTTCGATGAAAAACTGTTTTTT.

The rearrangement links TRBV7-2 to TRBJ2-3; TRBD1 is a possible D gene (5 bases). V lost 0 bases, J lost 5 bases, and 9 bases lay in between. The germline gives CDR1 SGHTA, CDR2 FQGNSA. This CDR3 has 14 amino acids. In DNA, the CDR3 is TGTGCCAGCAGCTTAGCACCTCAGGGAGATACGCAGTATTTT. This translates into CASSLAPQGDTQYF.

The CDR3: CAISESTGRTPLHF. The CDR3 DNA is TGTGCCATCAGTGAGTCGACAGGGAGGACGCCCCTCCACTTT. V usage is TRBV10-3 and J usage is TRBJ1-6; TRBD1 matches 7 bases. Unmatched junction bases numbered 6, after V lost 0 bases and J lost 13 bases. CDR1 and CDR2 from the germline V gene are ENHRY and SYGVKD. This CDR3 is built from 14 residues.

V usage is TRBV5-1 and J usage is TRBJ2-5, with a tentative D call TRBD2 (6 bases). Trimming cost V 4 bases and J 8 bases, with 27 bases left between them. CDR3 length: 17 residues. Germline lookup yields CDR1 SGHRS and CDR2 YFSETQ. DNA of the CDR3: TGCGCCAGCAGCCCGGGAGTCGGGGCACGGCCCCAAGGAACCCAGTACTTC. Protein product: CASSPGVGARPQGTQYF. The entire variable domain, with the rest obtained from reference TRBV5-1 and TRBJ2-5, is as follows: KAGVTQTPRYLIKTRGQQVTLSCSPISGHRSVSWYQQTPGQGLQFLFEYFSETQRNKGNFPGRFSGRQFSNSRSEMNVSTLELGDSALYLCASSPGVGARPQGTQYFGPGTRLLVL.

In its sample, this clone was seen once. The CDR3 spells CASSDQGAISYEQYF. The CDR3 region has the DNA TGTGCCAGCAGTGATCAGGGGGCAATATCCTACGAGCAGTACTTC. The rearrangement joins TRBV6-1 to TRBJ2-7, with 8 bases fitting TRBD1. The V gene's germline CDR1 is MNHNS and CDR2 SASEGT. Losses at the gene ends were 3 bases for V and 1 base for J; bases not matched to a gene: 5. There are 15 residues in the CDR3.

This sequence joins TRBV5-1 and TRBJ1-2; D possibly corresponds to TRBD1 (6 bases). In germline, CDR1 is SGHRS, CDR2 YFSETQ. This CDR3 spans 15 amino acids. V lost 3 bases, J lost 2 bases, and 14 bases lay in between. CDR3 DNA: TGCGCCAGCAGCTCGCCAGGTACAGGGAACTATGGCTACACCTTC. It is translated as CASSSPGTGNYGYTF. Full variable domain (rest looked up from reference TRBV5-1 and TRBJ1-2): KAGVTQTPRYLIKTRGQQVTLSCSPISGHRSVSWYQQTPGQGLQFLFEYFSETQRNKGNFPGRFSGRQFSNSRSEMNVSTLELGDSALYLCASSSPGTGNYGYTFGSGTRLTVV.

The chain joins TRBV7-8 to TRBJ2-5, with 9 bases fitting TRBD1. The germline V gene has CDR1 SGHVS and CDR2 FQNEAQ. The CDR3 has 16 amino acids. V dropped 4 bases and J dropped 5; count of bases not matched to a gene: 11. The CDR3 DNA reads TGTGCCAGCAGCTCATATAGGGACAGGGTAGGGGAGACCCAGTACTTC. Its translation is CASSSYRDRVGETQYF.

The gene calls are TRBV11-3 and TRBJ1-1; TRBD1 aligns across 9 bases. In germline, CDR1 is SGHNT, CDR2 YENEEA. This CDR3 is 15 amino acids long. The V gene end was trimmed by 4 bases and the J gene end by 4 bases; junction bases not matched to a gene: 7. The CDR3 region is CASSSEGQGGTEAFF. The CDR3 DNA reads TGTGCCAGCAGCTCAGAGGGACAGGGAGGCACTGAAGCTTTCTTT.

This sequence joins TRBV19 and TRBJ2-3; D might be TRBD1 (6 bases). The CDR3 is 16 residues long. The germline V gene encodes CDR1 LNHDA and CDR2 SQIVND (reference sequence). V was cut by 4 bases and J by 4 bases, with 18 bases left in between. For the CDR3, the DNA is TGTGCCAGTAGTACCGGGGACACCCTCATCCCAGATACGCAGTATTTT. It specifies CASSTGDTLIPDTQYF.

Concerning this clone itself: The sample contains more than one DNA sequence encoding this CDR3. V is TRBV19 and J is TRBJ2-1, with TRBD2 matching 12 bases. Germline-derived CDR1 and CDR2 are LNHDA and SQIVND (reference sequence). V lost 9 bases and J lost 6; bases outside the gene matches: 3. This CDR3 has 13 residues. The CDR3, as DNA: TGTGCCAGCCGACTAGCGGGAGTCAATGAGCAGTTCTTC. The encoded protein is CASRLAGVNEQFF.

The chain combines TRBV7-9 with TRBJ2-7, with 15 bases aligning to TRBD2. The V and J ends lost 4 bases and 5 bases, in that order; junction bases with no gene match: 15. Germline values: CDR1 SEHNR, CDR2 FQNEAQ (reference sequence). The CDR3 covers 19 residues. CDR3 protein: CASSSRQGLAGGSGNEQYF. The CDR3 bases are TGTGCCAGCAGCTCAAGACAGGGACTAGCGGGAGGAAGTGGGAACGAGCAGTACTTC.